This paragraph reports one TCR beta chain. Its antigen is not identified. Using immunoSEQ multiplex PCR, the repertoire was profiled, and TCRdb retains in-frame clones only, with some absent. The sample lists approximately 270,000 clones, around 93% seen once, with around 0.6% in the top ten. This sample was taken from a study of T cell responses to AZD1222 COVID-19 vaccine. Study-wide results and caveats: Mostly white British, mostly female donors; authors suggested clonal diversity may be underestimated. With two AZD1222 doses given, Spike-specific TCR breadth and depth both rose.

The CDR3 has 19 residues. The V and J ends lost 1 base and 0 bases respectively, with 19 bases between them. CDR1 KGHSH and CDR2 LQKENI come from the germline V gene. The source material was peripheral blood, sampled 28 days after the second AZD1222 dose. The clonotype was recovered from an adult who received the AZD1222 COVID-19 vaccine. This rearrangement joins TRBV18 to TRBJ1-3, with a tentative D call TRBD1 (5 bases). In DNA form, the CDR3 reads TGTGCCAGCTCACCACGAGAAAAGGGACTTTCACTCTCTGGAAACACCATATATTTT. Protein product: CASSPREKGLSLSGNTIYF. Variable domain in full (rest from reference TRBV18 and TRBJ1-3): NAGVMQNPRHLVRRRGQEARLRCSPMKGHSHVYWYRQLPEEGLKFMVYLQKENIIDESGMPKERFSAEFPKEGPSILRIQQVVRGDSAAYFCASSPREKGLSLSGNTIYFGEGSWLTVV.